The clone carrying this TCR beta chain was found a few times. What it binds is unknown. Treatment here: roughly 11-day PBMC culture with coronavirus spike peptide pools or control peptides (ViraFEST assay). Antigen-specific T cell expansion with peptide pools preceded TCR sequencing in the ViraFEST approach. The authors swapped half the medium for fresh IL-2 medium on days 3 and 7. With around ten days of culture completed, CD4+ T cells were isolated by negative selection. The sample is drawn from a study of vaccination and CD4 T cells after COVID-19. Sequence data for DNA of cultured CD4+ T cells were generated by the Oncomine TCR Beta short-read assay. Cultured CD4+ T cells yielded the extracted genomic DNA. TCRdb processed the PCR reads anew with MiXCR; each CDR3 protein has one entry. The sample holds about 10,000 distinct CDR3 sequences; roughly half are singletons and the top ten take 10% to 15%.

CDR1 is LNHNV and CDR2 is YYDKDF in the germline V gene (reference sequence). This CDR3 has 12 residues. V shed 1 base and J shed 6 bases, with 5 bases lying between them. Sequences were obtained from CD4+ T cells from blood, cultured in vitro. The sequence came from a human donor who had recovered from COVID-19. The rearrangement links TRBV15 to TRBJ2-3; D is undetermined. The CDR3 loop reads CATSRVGDTQYF. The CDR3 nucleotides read TGTGCCACCAGCAGAGTCGGTGATACGCAGTATTTT.